This T cell receptor (beta chain) was recorded in a study of OX40 agonist ivuxolimab in advanced cancers. Study details: Earlier treatment with anti-PD-1, anti-PD-L1 or anti-CTLA-4 was permitted, and about 40% had received some. Two patients with cutaneous melanoma and one with hepatocellular carcinoma, three in total, showed partial responses.

In regard to this clone: Antigen unknown.

Findings of the study overall: Researchers did not establish what antigens the expanded peripheral T cells target.

This table comes from immunoSEQ multiplex PCR, and its TCRdb copy is limited to in-frame clones, with some not included. The sample has about 93,000 clones, under 95% seen once. At cycle 4 day 1, cycle 7 day 1, and baseline, blood was sampled. Sample: CD4+ or CD8+ T cells sorted from blood, taken in a trial of the OX40 agonist ivuxolimab. The sequence was obtained from an adult with an advanced solid tumor such as melanoma, head and neck, liver or kidney cancer.

The CDR3 sequence: CASSLYTEAFF. The CDR3 DNA sequence: TGTGCCAGCAGTTTGTACACTGAAGCTTTCTTT. V gene TRBV28 combines with J gene TRBJ1-1; D gene ambiguous. Trimming removed 3 bases from V and 3 bases from J, with 2 bases in between. CDR3 size: 11 residues. Germline V gives CDR1 MDHEN, CDR2 SYDVKM.